The entry that follows covers one T cell receptor beta chain sequence. This sample was taken from a study of blood T cell repertoires in COVID-19. Overall study context: Sample material is recorded as cDNA or gDNA derived from T cells, B-cell-depleted T cells, or PBMCs.

All exposed participants met a person with COVID-19 within 2 weeks before entering the study. This CDR3 has 14 amino acids. Germline values: CDR1 WSHSY, CDR2 SAAADI. V gave up 10 bases and J gave up 0 bases, with 13 bases separating them. Repertoires were generated with immunoSEQ multiplex PCR, while TCRdb's copy carries only in-frame clones and drops some. The sample yields 350,000 to 500,000 clones, about 88% seen once. The sample comprised PBMCs or T cells enriched from blood (not recorded which). This chain joins TRBV10-2 and TRBJ2-1, with D maybe TRBD2 (5 bases). This sequence was found in a woman aged 18-29 years who had been exposed to COVID-19. CDR3 amino acids: CAIATGSSYNEQFF. The DNA for the CDR3 is TGCGCCATCGCGACTGGGAGCTCCTACAATGAGCAGTTCTTC.